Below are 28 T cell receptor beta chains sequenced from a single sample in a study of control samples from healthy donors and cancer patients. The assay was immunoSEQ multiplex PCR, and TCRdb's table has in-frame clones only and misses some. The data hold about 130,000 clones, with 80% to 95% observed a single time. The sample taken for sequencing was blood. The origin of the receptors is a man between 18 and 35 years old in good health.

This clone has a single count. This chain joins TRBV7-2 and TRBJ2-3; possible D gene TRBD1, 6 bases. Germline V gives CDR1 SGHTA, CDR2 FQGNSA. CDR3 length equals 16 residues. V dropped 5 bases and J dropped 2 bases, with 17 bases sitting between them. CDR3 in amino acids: CASSQGPLQYTDTQYF. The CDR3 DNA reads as TGTGCCAGCAGCCAGGGGCCTCTCCAATACACAGATACGCAGTATTTT.

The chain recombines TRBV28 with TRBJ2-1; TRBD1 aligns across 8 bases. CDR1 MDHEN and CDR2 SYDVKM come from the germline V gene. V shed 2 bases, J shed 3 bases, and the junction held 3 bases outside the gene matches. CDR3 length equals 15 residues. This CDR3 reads CASSLTGGIYNEQFF. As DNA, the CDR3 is TGTGCCAGCAGTTTAACAGGGGGTATCTACAATGAGCAGTTCTTC. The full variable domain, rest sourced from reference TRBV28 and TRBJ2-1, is DVKVTQSSRYLVKRTGEKVFLECVQDMDHENMFWYRQDPGLGLRLIYFSYDVKMKEKGDIPEGYSVSREKKERFSLILESASTNQTSMYLCASSLTGGIYNEQFFGPGTRLTVL.

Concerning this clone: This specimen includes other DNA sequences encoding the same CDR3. The CDR3 loop reads CASSLVGLGQYEQYV. The CDR3 DNA sequence: TGTGCCAGCAGCTTGGTCGGTTTGGGGCAGTACGAGCAGTACGTC. The chain has TRBV5-5 and TRBJ2-7; TRBD1 might be the D (5 bases). The germline gives CDR1 SGHKS, CDR2 YYEKEE (reference sequence). The V gene lost 0 bases and the J gene lost 4 bases, with 14 bases spanning the gap. The CDR3 covers 15 residues.

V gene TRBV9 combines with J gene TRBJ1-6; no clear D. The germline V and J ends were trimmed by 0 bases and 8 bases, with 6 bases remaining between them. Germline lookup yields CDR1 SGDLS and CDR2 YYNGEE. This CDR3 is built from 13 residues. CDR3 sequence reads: CASSVEVDSPLHF. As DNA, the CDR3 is TGTGCCAGCAGCGTAGAGGTGGATTCACCCCTCCACTTT.

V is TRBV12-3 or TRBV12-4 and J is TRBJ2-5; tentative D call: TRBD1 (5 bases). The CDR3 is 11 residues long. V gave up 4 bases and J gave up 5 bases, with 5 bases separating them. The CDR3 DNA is TGTGCCAGCAGTTACAGGGAGACCCAGTACTTC. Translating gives CASSYRETQYF.

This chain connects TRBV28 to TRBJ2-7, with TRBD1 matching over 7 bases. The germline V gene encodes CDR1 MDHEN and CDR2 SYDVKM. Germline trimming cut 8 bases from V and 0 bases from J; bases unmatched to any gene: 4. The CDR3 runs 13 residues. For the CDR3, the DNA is TGTGCCAGCGGGGGACAGAGCTCCTACGAGCAGTACGTC. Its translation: CASGGQSSYEQYV.

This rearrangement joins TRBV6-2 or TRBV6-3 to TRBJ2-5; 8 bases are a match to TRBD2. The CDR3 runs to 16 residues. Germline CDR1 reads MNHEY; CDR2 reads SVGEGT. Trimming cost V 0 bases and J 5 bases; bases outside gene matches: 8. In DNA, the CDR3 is TGTGCCAGCAGTTACTCTCGGGGGGGCCGGGGTGAGACCCAGTACTTC. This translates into CASSYSRGGRGETQYF.

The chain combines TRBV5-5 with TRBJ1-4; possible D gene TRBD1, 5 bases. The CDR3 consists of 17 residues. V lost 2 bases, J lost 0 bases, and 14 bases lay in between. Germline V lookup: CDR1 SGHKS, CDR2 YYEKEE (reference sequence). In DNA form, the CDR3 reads TGTGCCAGCAGCTTCCGGGGACCTATTGCAACTAATGAAAAACTGTTTTTT. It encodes CASSFRGPIATNEKLFF.

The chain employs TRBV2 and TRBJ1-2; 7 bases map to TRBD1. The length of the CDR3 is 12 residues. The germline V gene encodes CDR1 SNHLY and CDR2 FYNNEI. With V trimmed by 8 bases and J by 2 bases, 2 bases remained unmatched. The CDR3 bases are TGTGCCAGCGGGACAGTAAACTATGGCTACACCTTC. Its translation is CASGTVNYGYTF.

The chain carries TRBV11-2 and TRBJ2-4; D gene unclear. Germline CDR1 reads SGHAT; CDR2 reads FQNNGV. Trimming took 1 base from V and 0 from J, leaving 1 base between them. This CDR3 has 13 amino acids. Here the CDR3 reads CASSLGAKNIQYF. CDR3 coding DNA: TGTGCCAGCAGCTTAGGAGCCAAAAACATTCAGTACTTC.

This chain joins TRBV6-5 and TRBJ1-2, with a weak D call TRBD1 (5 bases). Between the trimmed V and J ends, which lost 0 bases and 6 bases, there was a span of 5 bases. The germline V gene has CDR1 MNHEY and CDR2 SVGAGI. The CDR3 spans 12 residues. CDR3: CASSYSGDGYTF. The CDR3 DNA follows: TGTGCCAGCAGTTACTCGGGGGATGGCTACACCTTC.

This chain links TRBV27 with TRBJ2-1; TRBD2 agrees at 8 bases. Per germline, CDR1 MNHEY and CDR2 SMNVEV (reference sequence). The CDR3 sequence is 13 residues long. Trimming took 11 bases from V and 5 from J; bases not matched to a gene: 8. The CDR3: CAAGALADNEQFF. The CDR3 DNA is TGTGCCGCGGGGGCACTAGCGGACAATGAGCAGTTCTTC.

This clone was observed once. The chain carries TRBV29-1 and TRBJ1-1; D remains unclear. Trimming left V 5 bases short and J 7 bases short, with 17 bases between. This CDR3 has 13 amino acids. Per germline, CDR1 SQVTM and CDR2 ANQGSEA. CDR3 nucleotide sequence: TGCAGCGTTCTATTTTACGACGGACGTGAAGCTTTCTTT. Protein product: CSVLFYDGREAFF.

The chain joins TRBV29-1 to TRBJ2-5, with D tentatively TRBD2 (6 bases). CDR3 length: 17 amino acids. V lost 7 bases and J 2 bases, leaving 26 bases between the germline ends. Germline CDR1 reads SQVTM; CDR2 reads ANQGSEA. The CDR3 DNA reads TGCAGCGCCGTGAACTGGGGAGGCAGTTGGGGACAAGAGACCCAGTACTTC. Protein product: CSAVNWGGSWGQETQYF.

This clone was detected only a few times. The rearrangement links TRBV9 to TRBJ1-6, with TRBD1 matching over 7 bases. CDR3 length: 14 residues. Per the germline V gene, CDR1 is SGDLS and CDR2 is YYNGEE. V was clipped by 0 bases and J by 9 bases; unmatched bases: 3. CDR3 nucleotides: TGTGCCAGCAGCGTAGAGGCAGGGGGTTCACCCCTCCACTTT. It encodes CASSVEAGGSPLHF.

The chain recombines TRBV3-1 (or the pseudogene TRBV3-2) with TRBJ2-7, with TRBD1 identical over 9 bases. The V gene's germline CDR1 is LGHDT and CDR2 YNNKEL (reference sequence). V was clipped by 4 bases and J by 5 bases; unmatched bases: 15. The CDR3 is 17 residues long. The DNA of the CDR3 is TGTGCCAGCAGCCGGGGACAGGGCACGATTTATCGTGACGAGCAGTACGTC. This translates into CASSRGQGTIYRDEQYV.

The CDR3 bases are TGTGCCAGCAGTGATGGTGGTTCTGCGGATCAGCCCCAGCATTTT. Its translation: CASSDGGSADQPQHF. This chain connects TRBV2 to TRBJ1-5; D remains ambiguous. Trimming removed 3 bases at V and 5 bases at J, with 14 bases between. CDR1 and CDR2 from the germline V gene are SNHLY and FYNNEI. The CDR3 is made up of 15 amino acids.

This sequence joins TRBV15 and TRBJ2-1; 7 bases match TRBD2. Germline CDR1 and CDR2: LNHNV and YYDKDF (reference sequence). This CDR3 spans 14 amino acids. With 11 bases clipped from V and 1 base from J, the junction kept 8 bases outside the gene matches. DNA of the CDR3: TGTGCCCCCACCCCGGGGGGATCCTACAATGAGCAGTTCTTC. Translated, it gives CAPTPGGSYNEQFF.

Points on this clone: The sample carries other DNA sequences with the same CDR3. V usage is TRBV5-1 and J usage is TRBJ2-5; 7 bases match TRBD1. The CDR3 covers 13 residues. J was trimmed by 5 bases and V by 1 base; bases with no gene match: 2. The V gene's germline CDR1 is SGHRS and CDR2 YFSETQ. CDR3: CASSLTGEETQYF. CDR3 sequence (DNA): TGCGCCAGCAGCTTGACAGGGGAGGAGACCCAGTACTTC.

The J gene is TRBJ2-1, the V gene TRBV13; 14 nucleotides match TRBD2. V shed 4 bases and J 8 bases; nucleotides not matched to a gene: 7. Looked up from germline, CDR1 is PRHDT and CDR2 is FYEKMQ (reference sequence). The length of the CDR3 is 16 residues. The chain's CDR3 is CASSWGTSGSRHEQFF. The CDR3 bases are TGTGCCAGCAGCTGGGGGACTAGCGGGAGTAGACATGAGCAGTTCTTC.

CDR3 nucleotides: TGTGCCAGCAGCTTATCCTCCGCGATCTATGGCTACACCTTC. Protein product: CASSLSSAIYGYTF. The chain uses TRBV7-9 and TRBJ1-2; D remains ambiguous. Trimming removed 2 bases at V and 4 bases at J, with 11 bases between. The CDR3 runs to 14 residues. Germline V gene lookup returns CDR1 SEHNR and CDR2 FQNEAQ (reference sequence).

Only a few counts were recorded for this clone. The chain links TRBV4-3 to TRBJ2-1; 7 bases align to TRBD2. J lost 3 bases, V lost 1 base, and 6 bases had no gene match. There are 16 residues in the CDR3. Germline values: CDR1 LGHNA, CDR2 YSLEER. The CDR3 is CASSQVGRADYNEQFF. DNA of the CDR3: TGCGCCAGCAGCCAAGTAGGGAGGGCCGACTACAATGAGCAGTTCTTC.

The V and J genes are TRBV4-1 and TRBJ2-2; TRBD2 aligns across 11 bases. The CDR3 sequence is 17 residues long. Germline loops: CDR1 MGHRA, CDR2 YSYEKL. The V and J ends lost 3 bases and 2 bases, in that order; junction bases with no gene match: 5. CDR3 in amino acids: CASSHLAGGRNTGELFF. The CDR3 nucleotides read TGCGCCAGCAGCCATCTAGCGGGGGGACGCAACACCGGGGAGCTGTTTTTT.

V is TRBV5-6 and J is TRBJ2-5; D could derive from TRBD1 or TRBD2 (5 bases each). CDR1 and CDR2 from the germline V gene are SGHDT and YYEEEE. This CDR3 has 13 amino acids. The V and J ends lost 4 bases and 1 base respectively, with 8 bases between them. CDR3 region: CASSGGPQETQYF. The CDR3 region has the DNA TGTGCCAGCAGCGGGGGACCCCAAGAGACCCAGTACTTC. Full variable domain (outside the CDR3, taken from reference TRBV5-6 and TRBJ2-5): DAGVTQSPTHLIKTRGQQVTLRCSPKSGHDTVSWYQQALGQGPQFIFQYYEEEERQRGNFPDRFSGHQFPNYSSELNVNALLLGDSALYLCASSGGPQETQYFGPGTRLLVL.

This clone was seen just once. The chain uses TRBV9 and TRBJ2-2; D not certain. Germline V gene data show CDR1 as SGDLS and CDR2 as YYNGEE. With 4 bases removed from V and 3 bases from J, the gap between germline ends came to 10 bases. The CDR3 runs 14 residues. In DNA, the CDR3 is TGTGCCAGCAGCATTGAGGTTCACACCGGGGAGCTGTTTTTT. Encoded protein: CASSIEVHTGELFF.

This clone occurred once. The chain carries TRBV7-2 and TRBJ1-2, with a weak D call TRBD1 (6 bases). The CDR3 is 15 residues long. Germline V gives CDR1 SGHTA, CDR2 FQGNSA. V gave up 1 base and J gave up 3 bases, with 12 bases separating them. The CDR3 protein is CASSLGRGPHYGYTF. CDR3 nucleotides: TGTGCCAGCAGCTTAGGCAGGGGACCCCACTATGGCTACACCTTC.

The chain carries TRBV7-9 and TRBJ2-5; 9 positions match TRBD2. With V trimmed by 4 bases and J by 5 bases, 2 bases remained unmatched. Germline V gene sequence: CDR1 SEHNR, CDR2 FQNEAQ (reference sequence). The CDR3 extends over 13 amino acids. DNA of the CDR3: TGTGCCAGCAGCTCTAGCGGGACGGAGACCCAGTACTTC. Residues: CASSSSGTETQYF.

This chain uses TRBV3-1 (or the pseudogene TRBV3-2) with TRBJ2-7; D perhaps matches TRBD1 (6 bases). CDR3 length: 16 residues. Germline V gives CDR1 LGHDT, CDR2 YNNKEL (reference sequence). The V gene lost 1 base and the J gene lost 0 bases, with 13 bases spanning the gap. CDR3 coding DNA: TGTGCCAGCAGCCAAGGTGGACAGTGGAGCTCCTACGAGCAGTACTTC. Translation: CASSQGGQWSSYEQYF.